The subject of this entry is one T cell receptor beta chain. In the authors' methods: Amplification with reference gene primers provided the estimates of nucleated cell counts. Sequencing used immunoSEQ multiplex PCR; TCRdb keeps in-frame clones, though not all of them. The V and J calls and clone size come from that table; D and trimming were worked out from the DNA. The sample lists 150,000 or so clones, approximately 80% occurring once. The record originates from a study of blood T cell repertoires in COVID-19. The wider study: Some COVID-19 samples were acute and others convalescent; all came from the United States, Italy and Spain. In each case, the material was cDNA or gDNA derived from T cells, B-cell-depleted T cells, or PBMCs.

The V and J ends lost 2 bases and 2 bases respectively, with 8 bases between them. CDR1 SGHRS and CDR2 YFSETQ come from the germline V gene. The length of the CDR3 is 13 residues. The source is a woman of 80 years or more with active or convalescent COVID-19. V gene TRBV5-1 combines with J gene TRBJ2-7; a weak D match, TRBD1 (6 bases). Sequencing used peripheral blood. CDR3 amino acids: CASSFGQTYEQYF. For the CDR3, the DNA is TGCGCCAGCAGCTTCGGACAGACCTACGAGCAGTACTTC.